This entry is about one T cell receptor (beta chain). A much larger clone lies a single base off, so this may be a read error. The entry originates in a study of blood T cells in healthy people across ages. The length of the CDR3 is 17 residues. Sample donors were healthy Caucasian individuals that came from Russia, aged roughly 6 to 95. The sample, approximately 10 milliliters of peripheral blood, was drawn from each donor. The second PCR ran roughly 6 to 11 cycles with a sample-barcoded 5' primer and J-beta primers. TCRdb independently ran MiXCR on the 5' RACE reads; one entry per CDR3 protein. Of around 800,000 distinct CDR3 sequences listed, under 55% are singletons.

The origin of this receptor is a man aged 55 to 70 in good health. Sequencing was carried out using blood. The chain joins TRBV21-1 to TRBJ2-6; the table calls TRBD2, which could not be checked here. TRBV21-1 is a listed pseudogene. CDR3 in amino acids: CASSKARGDFTANVLTF. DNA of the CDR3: TGTGCCAGCAGCAAAGCTCGCGGGGACTTCACAGCCAACGTCCTGACTTTC.